What follows are 5 T cell receptor beta chains derived from one specimen sequenced in a study of regulatory T cells in long-lasting Graves disease (dated by TCRdb to the early 2020s). According to the study, the label for this sample's time point signals: newly diagnosed GD, antithyroid drugs for less than 3 months. For both TCR sequencing and RNA sequencing, RNA was extracted from PBMCs using TRIzol. The library was produced with multiplex PCR. These reads were obtained on an Illumina HiSeq 4000. CDR3 regions were amplified by Arm-PCR with iRepertoire HTBI primers to construct TCR beta libraries. In-frame beta chains were kept once TCRdb had trimmed the public reads at Q25 with fastp and called clones with MiXCR. CDR3 protein sequences are deduplicated, and each keeps its most common genes and DNA. This sample gives around 400,000 distinct CDR3 sequences in total; approximately 10% of them show up just once. The ten largest clones take up approximately 19% of the sample.

These records were also assigned to another study, of T cells in Graves' hyperthyroidism and ophthalmopathy.

The specimen was peripheral blood mononuclear cells (PBMCs), collected at new diagnosis, from a patient treated with antithyroid drugs. The receptors were sampled from a woman younger than 35 with Graves disease. Donor details come from another sample of the same person, matched by shared clones.

In nucleotides, the CDR3 is TGCAGTGCTAGAGGGACAGGGGGGCACACCGGGGAGCTGTTTTTT. As protein: CSARGTGGHTGELFF. The V call is TRBV20-1, the J call TRBJ2-2; 10 bases are a match to TRBD1. This CDR3 region has 15 residues. Losses at the gene ends were 1 base for V and 3 bases for J; bases not matched to a gene: 2. Germline V CDR1 and CDR2: DFQATT, SNEGSKA (reference sequence).

With respect to this clonotype: This clone may be a read error of a much larger clone one base away. V gene TRBV6-2 or TRBV6-3 combines with J gene TRBJ1-2; D uncertain. CDR1 and CDR2 from the germline V gene are MNHEY and SVGEGT. The V and J ends lost 8 bases and 4 bases respectively, with 11 bases between them. The CDR3 sequence is 12 residues long. CDR3 region: CASRPRSYGYTF. The CDR3 bases are TGTGCCAGCCGTCCCAGGTCCTATGGCTACACCTTC.

This clonotype was seen many times. V usage is TRBV14 and J usage is TRBJ2-1; a possible D gene is TRBD2 (5 bases). The CDR3 is 13 amino acids. V lost 3 bases and J lost 7, with 10 bases in between. The germline CDR1 and CDR2 sequences are SGHDN and FVKESK. DNA of the CDR3: TGTGCCAGCAGCCAGCTCGCGGGTAATGAGCAGTTCTTC. It is translated as CASSQLAGNEQFF.

This clonotype was counted only a few times. The genes are TRBV27 and TRBJ1-1, with D possibly TRBD1 on 6 matching bases. CDR3 length: 15 residues. Germline V gives CDR1 MNHEY, CDR2 SMNVEV (reference sequence). V was cut by 5 bases and J by 4 bases, with 17 bases left in between. The CDR3 region is CASSPRPDSSTEAFF. The CDR3 DNA sequence: TGTGCCAGCAGTCCCAGGCCGGACAGTAGCACTGAAGCTTTCTTT.

This chain links TRBV6-1 with TRBJ2-5; 11 nucleotides agree with TRBD2. The V and J ends lost 10 bases and 5 bases, in that order; junction bases with no gene match: 6. Germline V gene lookup returns CDR1 MNHNS and CDR2 SASEGT. The CDR3 length is 13 residues. This CDR3 is CATILAGVETQYF. The CDR3 DNA is TGTGCCACAATACTAGCGGGGGTGGAGACCCAGTACTTC.